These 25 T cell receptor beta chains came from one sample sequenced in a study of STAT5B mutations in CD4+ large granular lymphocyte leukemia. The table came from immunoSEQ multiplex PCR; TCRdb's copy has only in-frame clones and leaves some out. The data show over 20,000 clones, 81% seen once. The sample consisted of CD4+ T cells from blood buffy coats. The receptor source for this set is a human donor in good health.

The CDR3 loop is CASSFGAAGELFF. The CDR3 nucleotides are TGTGCCAGCAGCTTCGGGGCAGCCGGGGAGCTGTTTTTT. This chain joins TRBV11-2 and TRBJ2-2; tentatively, D is TRBD1 or TRBD2 (5 bases each). Trimming left V 3 bases short and J 6 bases short, with 8 bases between. The CDR3 consists of 13 residues. The germline gives CDR1 SGHAT, CDR2 FQNNGV. Supplemented by reference TRBV11-2 and TRBJ2-2, the full variable domain reads EAGVAQSPRYKIIEKRQSVAFWCNPISGHATLYWYQQILGQGPKLLIQFQNNGVVDDSQLPKDRFSAERLKGVDSTLKIQPAKLEDSAVYLCASSFGAAGELFFGEGSRLTVL.

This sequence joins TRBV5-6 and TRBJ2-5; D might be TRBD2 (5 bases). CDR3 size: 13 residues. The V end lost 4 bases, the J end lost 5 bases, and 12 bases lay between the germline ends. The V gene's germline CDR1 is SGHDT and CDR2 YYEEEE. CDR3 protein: CASSRGALETQYF. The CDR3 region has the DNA TGTGCCAGCAGCCGGGGAGCGTTGGAGACCCAGTACTTC.

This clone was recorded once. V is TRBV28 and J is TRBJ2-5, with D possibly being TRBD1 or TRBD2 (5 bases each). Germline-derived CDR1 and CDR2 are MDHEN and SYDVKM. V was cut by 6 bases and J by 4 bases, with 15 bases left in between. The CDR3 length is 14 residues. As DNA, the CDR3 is TGTGCCAGCAGCTGGACCGGGACCCGAGAGACCCAGTACTTC. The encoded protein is CASSWTGTRETQYF.

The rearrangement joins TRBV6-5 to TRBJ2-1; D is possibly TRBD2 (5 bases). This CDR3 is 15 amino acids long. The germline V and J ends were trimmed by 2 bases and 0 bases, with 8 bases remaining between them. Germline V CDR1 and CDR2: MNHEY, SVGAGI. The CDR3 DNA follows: TGTGCCAGCAGTTACGCGCTAGCCTCCTACAATGAGCAGTTCTTC. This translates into CASSYALASYNEQFF.

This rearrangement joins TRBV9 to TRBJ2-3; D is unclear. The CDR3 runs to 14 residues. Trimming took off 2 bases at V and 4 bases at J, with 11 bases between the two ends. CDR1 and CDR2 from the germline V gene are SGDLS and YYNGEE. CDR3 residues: CASSVTRWADTQYF. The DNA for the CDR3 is TGTGCCAGCAGCGTTACTCGATGGGCAGATACGCAGTATTTT. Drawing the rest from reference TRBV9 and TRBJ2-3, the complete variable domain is DSGVTQTPKHLITATGQRVTLRCSPRSGDLSVYWYQQSLDQGLQFLIQYYNGEERAKGNILERFSAQQFPDLHSELNLSSLELGDSALYFCASSVTRWADTQYFGPGTRLTVL.

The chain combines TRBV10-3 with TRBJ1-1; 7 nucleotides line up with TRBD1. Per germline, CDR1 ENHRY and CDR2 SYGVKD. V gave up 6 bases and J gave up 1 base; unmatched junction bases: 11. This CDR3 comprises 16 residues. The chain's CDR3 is CAIRASYRGQNTEAFF. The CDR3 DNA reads TGTGCCATCAGAGCATCCTACAGGGGCCAGAACACTGAAGCTTTCTTT.

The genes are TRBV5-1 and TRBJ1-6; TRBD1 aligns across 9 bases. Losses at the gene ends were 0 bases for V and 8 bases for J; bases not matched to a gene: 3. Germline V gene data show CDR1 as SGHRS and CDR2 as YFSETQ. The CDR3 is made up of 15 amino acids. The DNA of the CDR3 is TGCGCCAGCAGCTTGGCGACAGGGGGATATTCACCCCTCCACTTT. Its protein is CASSLATGGYSPLHF. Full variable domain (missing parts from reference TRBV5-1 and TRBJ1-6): KAGVTQTPRYLIKTRGQQVTLSCSPISGHRSVSWYQQTPGQGLQFLFEYFSETQRNKGNFPGRFSGRQFSNSRSEMNVSTLELGDSALYLCASSLATGGYSPLHFGNGTRLTVT.

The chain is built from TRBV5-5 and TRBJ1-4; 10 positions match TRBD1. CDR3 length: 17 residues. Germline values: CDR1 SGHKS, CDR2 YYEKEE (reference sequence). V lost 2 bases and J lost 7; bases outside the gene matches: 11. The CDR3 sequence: CASSFQPPGQGFEKLFF. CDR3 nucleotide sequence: TGTGCCAGCAGCTTCCAACCCCCGGGACAGGGGTTTGAAAAACTGTTTTTT.

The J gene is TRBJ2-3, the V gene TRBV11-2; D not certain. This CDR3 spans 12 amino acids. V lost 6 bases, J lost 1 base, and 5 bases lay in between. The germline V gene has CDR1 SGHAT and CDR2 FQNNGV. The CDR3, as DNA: TGTGCCAGCAGTCGCGGCACAGATACGCAGTATTTT. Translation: CASSRGTDTQYF.

The CDR3 protein is CASSLATKAVGYTF. CDR3 sequence (DNA): TGTGCCAGCAGCTTAGCCACTAAGGCGGTGGGCTACACCTTC. The chain links TRBV11-3 to TRBJ1-2, with no clear D. The CDR3 consists of 14 residues. Trimming removed 1 base at V and 8 bases at J, with 14 bases between. Germline V lookup: CDR1 SGHNT, CDR2 YENEEA.

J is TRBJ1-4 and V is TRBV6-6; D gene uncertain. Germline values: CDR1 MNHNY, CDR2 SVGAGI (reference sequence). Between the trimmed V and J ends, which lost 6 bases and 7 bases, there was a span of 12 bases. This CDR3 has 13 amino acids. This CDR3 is CASSGVGIEKLFF. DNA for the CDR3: TGTGCCAGCAGCGGGGTGGGGATTGAAAAACTGTTTTTT.

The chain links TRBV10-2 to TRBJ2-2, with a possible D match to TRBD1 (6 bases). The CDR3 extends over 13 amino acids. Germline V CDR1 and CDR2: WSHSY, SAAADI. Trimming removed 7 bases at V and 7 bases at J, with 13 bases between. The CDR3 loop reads CASKGGLNGELFF. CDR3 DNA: TGCGCCAGCAAAGGGGGTTTGAACGGGGAGCTGTTTTTT.

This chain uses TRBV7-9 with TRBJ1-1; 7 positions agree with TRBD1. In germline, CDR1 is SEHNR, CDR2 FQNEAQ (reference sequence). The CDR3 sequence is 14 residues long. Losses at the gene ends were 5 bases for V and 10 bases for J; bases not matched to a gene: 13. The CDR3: CASSPDRVVVGAFF. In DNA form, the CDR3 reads TGTGCCAGCAGCCCCGACAGGGTCGTGGTTGGAGCTTTCTTT.

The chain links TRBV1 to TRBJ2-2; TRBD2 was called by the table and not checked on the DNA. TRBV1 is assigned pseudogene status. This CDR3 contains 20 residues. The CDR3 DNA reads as TGCACCAGCAGCCAGCGGACTAGCGGGGGAGAGCACGCGAACACCGGGGAGCTGTTTTTT. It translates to CTSSQRTSGGEHANTGELFF.

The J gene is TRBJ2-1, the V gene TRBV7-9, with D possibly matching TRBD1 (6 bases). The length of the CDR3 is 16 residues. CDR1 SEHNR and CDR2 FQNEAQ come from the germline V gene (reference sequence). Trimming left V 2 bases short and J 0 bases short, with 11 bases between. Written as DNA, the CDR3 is TGTGCCAGCAGCTTACAGGGGAAGAGCTCCTACAATGAGCAGTTCTTC. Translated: CASSLQGKSSYNEQFF. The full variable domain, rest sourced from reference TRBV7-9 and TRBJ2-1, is DTGVSQNPRHKITKRGQNVTFRCDPISEHNRLYWYRQTLGQGPEFLTYFQNEAQLEKSRLLSDRFSAERPKGSFSTLEIQRTEQGDSAMYLCASSLQGKSSYNEQFFGPGTRLTVL.

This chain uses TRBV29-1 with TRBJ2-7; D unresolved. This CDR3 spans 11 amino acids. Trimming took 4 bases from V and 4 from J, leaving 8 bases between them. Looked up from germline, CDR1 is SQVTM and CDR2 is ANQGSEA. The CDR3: CSVVDKYEQYF. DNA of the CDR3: TGCAGCGTTGTGGATAAGTACGAGCAGTACTTC.

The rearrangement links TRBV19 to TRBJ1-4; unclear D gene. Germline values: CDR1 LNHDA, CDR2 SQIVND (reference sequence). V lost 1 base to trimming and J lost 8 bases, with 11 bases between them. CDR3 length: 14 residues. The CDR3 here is CASSIGLPDEKLFF. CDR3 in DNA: TGTGCCAGTAGTATAGGCCTCCCGGACGAAAAACTGTTTTTT.

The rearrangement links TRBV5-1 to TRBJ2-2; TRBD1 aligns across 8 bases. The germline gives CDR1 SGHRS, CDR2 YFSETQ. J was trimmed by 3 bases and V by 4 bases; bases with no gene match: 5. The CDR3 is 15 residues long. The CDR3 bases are TGCGCCAGCAGCCTGACAGGGGTAGACACCGGGGAGCTGTTTTTT. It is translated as CASSLTGVDTGELFF.

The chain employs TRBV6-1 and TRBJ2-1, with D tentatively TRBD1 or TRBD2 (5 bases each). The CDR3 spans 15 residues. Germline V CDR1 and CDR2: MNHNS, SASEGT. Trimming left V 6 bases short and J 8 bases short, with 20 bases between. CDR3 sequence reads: CASSPRDRGVHEQFF. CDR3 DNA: TGTGCCAGCAGCCCCCGCGACAGAGGGGTCCATGAGCAGTTCTTC.

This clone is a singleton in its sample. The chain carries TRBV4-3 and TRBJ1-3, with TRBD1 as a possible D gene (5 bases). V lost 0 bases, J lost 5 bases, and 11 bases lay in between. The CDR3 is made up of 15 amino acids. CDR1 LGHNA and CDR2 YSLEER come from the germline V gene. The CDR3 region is CASSQDQRGRNTIYF. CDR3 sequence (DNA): TGCGCCAGCAGCCAAGATCAGAGGGGAAGAAACACCATATATTTT.

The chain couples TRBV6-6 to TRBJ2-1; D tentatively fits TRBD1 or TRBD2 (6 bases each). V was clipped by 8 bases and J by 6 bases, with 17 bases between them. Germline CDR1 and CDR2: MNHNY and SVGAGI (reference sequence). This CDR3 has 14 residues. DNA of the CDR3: TGTGCCAGCCGACGCGGAGGAGGGGGCAATGAGCAGTTCTTC. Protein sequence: CASRRGGGGNEQFF.

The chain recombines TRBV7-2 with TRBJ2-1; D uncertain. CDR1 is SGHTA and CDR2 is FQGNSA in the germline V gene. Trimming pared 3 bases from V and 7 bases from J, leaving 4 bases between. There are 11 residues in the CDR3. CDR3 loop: CASSFLNEQFF. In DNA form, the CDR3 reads TGTGCCAGCAGCTTCCTGAATGAGCAGTTCTTC.

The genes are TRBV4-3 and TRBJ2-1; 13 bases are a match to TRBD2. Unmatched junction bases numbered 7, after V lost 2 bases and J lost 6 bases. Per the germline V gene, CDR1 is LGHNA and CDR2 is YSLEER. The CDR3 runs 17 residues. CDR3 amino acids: CASSQISTSGRTNEQFF. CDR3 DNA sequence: TGCGCCAGCAGCCAAATCTCGACTAGCGGGAGGACCAATGAGCAGTTCTTC.

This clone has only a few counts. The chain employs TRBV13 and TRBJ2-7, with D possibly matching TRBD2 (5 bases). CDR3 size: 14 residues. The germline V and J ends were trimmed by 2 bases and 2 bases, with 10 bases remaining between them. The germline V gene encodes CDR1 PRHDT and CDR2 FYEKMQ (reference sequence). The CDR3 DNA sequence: TGTGCCAGCAGCTTAAGAGGGTTCCCCTACGAGCAGTACGTC. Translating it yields CASSLRGFPYEQYV.

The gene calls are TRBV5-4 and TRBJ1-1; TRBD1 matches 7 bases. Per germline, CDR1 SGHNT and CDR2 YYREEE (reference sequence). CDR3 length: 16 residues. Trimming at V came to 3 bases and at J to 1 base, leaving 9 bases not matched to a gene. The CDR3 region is CASSSGRQGGNTEAFF. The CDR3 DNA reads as TGTGCCAGCAGCTCCGGTAGACAGGGCGGGAACACTGAAGCTTTCTTT.